This section outlines one TCR beta chain sequence together with its context. The antigen is undetermined. The germline CDR1 and CDR2 sequences are SQVTM and ANQGSEA. The CDR3 has 14 residues. Trimming removed 5 bases at V and 1 base at J, with 14 bases between. This sample stems from a study of response to subunit inactivated influenza vaccine. Whole-study findings and limits: With each seasonal influenza vaccination, the authors suggested, few new T cells are recruited.

Via MiXCR, TCRdb re-called the RT-PCR reads, giving one row per CDR3 protein. Of 610,000 or so distinct CDR3 sequences in the sample, approximately 15% were seen once. This chain links TRBV29-1 with TRBJ1-1; no definite D call. This sample comprised PBMCs from blood, obtained roughly 12 days after vaccination. This TCR was recovered from a man over 45 who received an inactivated influenza vaccine. This CDR3 reads CSVLSRHTNTEAFF. CDR3 bases: TGCAGCGTTCTTTCTCGCCACACGAACACTGAAGCTTTCTTT.